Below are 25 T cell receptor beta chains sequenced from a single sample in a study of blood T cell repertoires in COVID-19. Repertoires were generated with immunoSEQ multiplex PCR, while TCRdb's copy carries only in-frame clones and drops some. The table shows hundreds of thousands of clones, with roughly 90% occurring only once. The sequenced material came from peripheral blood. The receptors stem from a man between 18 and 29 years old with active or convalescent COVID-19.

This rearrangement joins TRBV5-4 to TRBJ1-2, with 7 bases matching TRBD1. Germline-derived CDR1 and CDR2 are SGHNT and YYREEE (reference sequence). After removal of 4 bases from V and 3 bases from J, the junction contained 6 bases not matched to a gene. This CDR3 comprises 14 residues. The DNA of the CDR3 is TGTGCCAGCAGCCAAAACAGGGGAGACTATGGCTACACCTTC. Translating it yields CASSQNRGDYGYTF.

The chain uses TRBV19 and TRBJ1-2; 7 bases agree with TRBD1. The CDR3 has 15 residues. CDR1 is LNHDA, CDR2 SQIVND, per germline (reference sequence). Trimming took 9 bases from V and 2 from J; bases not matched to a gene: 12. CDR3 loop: CASLTGLPHNYGYTF. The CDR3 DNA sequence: TGTGCCAGCCTGACAGGGCTCCCGCACAACTATGGCTACACCTTC. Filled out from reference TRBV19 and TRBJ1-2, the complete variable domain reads DGGITQSPKYLFRKEGQNVTLSCEQNLNHDAMYWYRQDPGQGLRLIYYSQIVNDFQKGDIAEGYSVSREKKESFPLTVTSAQKNPTAFYLCASLTGLPHNYGYTFGSGTRLTVV.

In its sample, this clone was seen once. The CDR3 DNA reads as TGTGCCAGCAGTCGTAAGACAGGGAAGAGGGGTCCCCTCTCGGAGACCCAGTACTTC. It specifies CASSRKTGKRGPLSETQYF. The V and J genes are TRBV6-4 and TRBJ2-5; 7 nucleotides line up with TRBD1. The CDR3 contains 19 residues. Germline CDR1 MRHNA, CDR2 SNTAGT. The J segment lost 5 bases and the V segment lost 5 bases, leaving 23 bases of the junction unmatched.

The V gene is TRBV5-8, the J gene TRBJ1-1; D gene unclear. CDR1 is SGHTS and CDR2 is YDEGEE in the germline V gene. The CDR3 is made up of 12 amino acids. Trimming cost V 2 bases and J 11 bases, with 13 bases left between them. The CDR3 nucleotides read TGTGCCAGCAGCTTAGTCGGGCCGGGGGCTTTCTTT. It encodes CASSLVGPGAFF.

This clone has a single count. CDR3 in DNA: TGTGCCAGCCTCTTCAGGGGACAGGGAAGCTATGGCTACACCTTC. Its protein product is CASLFRGQGSYGYTF. The rearrangement links TRBV28 to TRBJ1-2, with 9 bases aligning to TRBD1. V lost 8 bases and J lost 4; bases outside the gene matches: 11. This CDR3 spans 15 amino acids. The germline CDR1 and CDR2 sequences are MDHEN and SYDVKM.

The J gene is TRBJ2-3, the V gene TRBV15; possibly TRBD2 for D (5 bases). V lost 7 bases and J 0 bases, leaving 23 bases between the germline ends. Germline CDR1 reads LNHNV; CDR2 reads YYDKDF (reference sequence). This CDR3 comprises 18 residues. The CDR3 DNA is TGTGCCACCACCCGGGAAGTCGCGACACGGAGGAGCACAGATACGCAGTATTTT. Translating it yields CATTREVATRRSTDTQYF.

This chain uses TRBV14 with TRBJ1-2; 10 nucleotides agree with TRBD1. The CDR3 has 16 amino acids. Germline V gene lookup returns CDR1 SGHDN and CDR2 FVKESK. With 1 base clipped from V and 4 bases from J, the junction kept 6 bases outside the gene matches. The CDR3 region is CASSQGVGTGAYGYTF. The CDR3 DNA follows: TGTGCCAGCAGCCAAGGGGTCGGGACAGGGGCCTATGGCTACACCTTC.

The CDR3 is CASSLQPGNYEQYF. DNA for the CDR3: TGCGCCAGCAGCTTGCAGCCAGGTAACTACGAGCAGTACTTC. The chain joins TRBV5-1 to TRBJ2-7, with D unclear. CDR3 length: 14 amino acids. The germline V and J ends were trimmed by 1 base and 3 bases, with 11 bases remaining between them. Germline assignment: CDR1 SGHRS and CDR2 YFSETQ.

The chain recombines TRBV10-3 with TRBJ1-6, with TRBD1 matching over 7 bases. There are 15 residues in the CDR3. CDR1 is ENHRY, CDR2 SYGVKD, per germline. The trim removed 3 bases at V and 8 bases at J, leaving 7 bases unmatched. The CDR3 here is CAISDDRVLDSPLHF. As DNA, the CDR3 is TGTGCCATCAGTGACGACAGGGTGCTGGATTCACCCCTCCACTTT.

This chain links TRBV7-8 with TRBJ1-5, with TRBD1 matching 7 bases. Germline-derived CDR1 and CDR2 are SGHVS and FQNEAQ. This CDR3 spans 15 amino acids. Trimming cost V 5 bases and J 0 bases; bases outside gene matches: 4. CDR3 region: CASSRGTVSNQPQHF. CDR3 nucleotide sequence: TGTGCCAGCAGCCGAGGGACAGTTAGCAATCAGCCCCAGCATTTT. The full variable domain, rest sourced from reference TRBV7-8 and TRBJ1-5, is GAGVSQSPRYKVAKRGQDVALRCDPISGHVSLFWYQQALGQGPEFLTYFQNEAQLDKSGLPSDRFFAERPEGSVSTLKIQRTQQEDSAVYLCASSRGTVSNQPQHFGDGTRLSIL.

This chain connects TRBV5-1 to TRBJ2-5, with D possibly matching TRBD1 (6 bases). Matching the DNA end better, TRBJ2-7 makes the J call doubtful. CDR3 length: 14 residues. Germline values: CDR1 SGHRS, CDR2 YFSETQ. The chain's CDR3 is CASSLVQGNYEQYF. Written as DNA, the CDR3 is TGCGCCAGCAGCTTGGTGCAGGGGAACTACGAGCAGTACTTC.

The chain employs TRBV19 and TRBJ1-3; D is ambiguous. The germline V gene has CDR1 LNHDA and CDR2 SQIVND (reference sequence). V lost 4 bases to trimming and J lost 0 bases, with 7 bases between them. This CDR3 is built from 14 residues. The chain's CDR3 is CASSTGNSGNTIYF. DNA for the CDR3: TGTGCCAGTAGTACAGGAAACTCTGGAAACACCATATATTTT. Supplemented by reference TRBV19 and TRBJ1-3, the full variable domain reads DGGITQSPKYLFRKEGQNVTLSCEQNLNHDAMYWYRQDPGQGLRLIYYSQIVNDFQKGDIAEGYSVSREKKESFPLTVTSAQKNPTAFYLCASSTGNSGNTIYFGEGSWLTVV.

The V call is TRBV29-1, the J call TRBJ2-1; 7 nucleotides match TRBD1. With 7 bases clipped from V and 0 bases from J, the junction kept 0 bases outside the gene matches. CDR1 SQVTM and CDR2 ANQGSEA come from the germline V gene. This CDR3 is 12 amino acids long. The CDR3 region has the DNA TGCAGCGGGACAGGCTCCTACAATGAGCAGTTCTTC. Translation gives CSGTGSYNEQFF.

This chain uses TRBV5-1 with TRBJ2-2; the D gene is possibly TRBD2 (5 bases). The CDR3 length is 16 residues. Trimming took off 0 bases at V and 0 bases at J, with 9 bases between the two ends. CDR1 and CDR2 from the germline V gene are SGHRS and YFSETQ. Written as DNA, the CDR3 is TGCGCCAGCAGCTTGGGATGGGGAGCGAACACCGGGGAGCTGTTTTTT. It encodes CASSLGWGANTGELFF.

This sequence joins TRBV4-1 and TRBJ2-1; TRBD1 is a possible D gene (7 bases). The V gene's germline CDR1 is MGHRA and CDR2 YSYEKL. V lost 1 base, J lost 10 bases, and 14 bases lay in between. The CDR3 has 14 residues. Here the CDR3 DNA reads TGCGCCAGCAGCCAAGCAGGGGGGCGTTGGGAGCAGTTCTTC. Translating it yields CASSQAGGRWEQFF.

The CDR3 nucleotides read TGTGCCAGCGGTCCCCTTGGAGGAGGAACGCAGTATTTT. It encodes CASGPLGGGTQYF. The chain has TRBV5-5 and TRBJ2-3; a weak D match, TRBD2 (5 bases). CDR1 and CDR2 (germline): SGHKS, YYEKEE (reference sequence). The CDR3 runs 13 residues. Trimming took 7 bases from V and 9 from J, leaving 18 bases between them.

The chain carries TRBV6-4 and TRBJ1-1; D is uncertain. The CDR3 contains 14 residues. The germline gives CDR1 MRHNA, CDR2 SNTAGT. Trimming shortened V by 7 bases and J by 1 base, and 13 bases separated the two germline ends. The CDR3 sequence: CASKDHRGNTEAFF. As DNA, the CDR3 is TGTGCCAGCAAAGATCACCGGGGGAACACTGAAGCTTTCTTT.

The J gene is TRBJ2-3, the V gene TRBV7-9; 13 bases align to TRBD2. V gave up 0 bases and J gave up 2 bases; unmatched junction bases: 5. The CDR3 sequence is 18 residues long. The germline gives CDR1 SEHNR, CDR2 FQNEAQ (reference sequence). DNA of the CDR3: TGTGCCAGCAGCTTAGCCCGGACTAGCGGGGGCTACACAGATACGCAGTATTTT. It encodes CASSLARTSGGYTDTQYF.

CDR3 in amino acids: CASSLYGGLGNEQYF. The CDR3 bases are TGTGCCAGCAGCCTATACGGGGGGCTAGGGAACGAGCAGTACTTC. The chain joins TRBV6-5 to TRBJ2-7; D might be TRBD2 (7 bases). The germline CDR1 and CDR2 sequences are MNHEY and SVGAGI. Trimming removed 6 bases from V and 5 bases from J, with 20 bases in between. The CDR3 runs to 15 residues.

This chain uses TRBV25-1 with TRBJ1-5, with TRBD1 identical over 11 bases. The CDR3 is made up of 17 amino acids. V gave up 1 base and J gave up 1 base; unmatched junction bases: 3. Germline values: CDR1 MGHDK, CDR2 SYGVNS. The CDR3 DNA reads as TGTGCCAGCAGTGAATCGGGACAGGGGGAGAGCAATCAGCCCCAGCATTTT. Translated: CASSESGQGESNQPQHF.

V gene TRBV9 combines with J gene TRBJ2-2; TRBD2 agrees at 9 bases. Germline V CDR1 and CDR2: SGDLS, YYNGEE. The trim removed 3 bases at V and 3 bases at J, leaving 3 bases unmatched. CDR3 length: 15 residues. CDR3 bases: TGTGCCAGCAGCGACAGCGGGGGGTACACCGGGGAGCTGTTTTTT. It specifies CASSDSGGYTGELFF.

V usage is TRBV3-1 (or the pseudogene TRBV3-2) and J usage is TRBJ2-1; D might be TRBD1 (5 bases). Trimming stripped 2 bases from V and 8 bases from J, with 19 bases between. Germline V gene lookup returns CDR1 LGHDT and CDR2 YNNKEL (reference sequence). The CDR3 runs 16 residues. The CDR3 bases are TGTGCCAGCAGCCAATTAAGTGGGCAGGGTCTCTATGAGCAGTTCTTC. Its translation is CASSQLSGQGLYEQFF.

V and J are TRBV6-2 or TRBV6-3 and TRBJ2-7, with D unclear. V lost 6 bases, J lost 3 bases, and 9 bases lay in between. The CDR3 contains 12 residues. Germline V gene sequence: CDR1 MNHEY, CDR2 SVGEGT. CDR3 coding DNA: TGTGCCAGCAGCCAGTCGGTCTACGAGCAGTACTTC. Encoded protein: CASSQSVYEQYF.

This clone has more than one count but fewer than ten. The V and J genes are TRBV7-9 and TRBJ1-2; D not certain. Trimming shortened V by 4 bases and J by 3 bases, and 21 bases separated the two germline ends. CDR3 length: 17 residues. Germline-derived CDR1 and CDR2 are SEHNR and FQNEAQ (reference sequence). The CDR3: CASSSRRRTPEDYGYTF. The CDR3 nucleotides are TGTGCCAGCAGCTCACGTAGGAGGACTCCCGAGGACTATGGCTACACCTTC.

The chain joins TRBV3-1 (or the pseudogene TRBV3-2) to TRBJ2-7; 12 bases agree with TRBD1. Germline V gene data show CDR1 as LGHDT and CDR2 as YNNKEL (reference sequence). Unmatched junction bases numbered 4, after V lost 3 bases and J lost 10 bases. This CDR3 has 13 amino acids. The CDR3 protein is CASSHGTGGDQYF. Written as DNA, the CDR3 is TGTGCCAGCAGCCACGGGACAGGGGGCGATCAGTACTTC.